The T cell receptor beta chain under discussion was sequenced for a study of cytomegalovirus exposure and HLA in healthy donors. CDR3 size: 14 residues. Germline V gene sequence: CDR1 SGHTA, CDR2 FQGNSA. The V gene lost 1 base and the J gene lost 7 bases, with 13 bases spanning the gap. In the PCR, 60 Vbeta and 13 Jbeta primers were used. Data came from immunoSEQ multiplex PCR; TCRdb stores just in-frame clones and leaves some out. Of around 130,000 clones in the sample, 75% to 90% are singletons; the top ten hold about 2%. Findings and limits, study-wide: Based on reports, TCR beta sequences accurately predicted HLA-A and HLA-B alleles for most subjects. There were some public TCRs occurring in many donors, but most TCR sequences were rare. DRB1 showed the most TCR associations and HLA-C the fewest in a later analysis, as rates varied by HLA locus. A classifier reportedly called cytomegalovirus status with high sensitivity and specificity.

Comments on this clone: Its antigen remains unidentified.

Sequenced input: PBMCs. The sequence was obtained from a man under 40 in good health and CMV-seronegative. This chain links TRBV7-2 with TRBJ1-2, with D uncertain. Here the CDR3 DNA reads TGTGCCAGCAGCTTAGGGCGCGAAGAGGGTGGCTACACCTTC. It translates to CASSLGREEGGYTF.